The present T cell receptor (beta chain) was sequenced within a study of OX40 agonist ivuxolimab in advanced cancers. Study-wide points: Specificity for antigen went undetermined in the expanded peripheral T cells.

Germline CDR1 SGHTS, CDR2 YDEGEE. CDR3 length: 15 amino acids. Trimming took off 4 bases at V and 1 base at J, with 13 bases between the two ends. Profiling relied on immunoSEQ multiplex PCR, and the TCRdb table lists in-frame clones only, not all of them. The profile shows about 42,000 clones, approximately 75% of them singletons. Notes on this clone: Its antigen is not known.

The starting material was CD4+ or CD8+ T cells sorted from blood, obtained in a trial of the OX40 agonist ivuxolimab. The chain recombines TRBV5-8 with TRBJ2-3; no clear D. This clonotype was sampled from an adult with an advanced solid tumor such as melanoma, head and neck, liver or kidney cancer. CDR3 coding DNA: TGTGCCAGCAGCCCACTTCGCGCCGGCACAGATACGCAGTATTTT. It encodes CASSPLRAGTDTQYF.